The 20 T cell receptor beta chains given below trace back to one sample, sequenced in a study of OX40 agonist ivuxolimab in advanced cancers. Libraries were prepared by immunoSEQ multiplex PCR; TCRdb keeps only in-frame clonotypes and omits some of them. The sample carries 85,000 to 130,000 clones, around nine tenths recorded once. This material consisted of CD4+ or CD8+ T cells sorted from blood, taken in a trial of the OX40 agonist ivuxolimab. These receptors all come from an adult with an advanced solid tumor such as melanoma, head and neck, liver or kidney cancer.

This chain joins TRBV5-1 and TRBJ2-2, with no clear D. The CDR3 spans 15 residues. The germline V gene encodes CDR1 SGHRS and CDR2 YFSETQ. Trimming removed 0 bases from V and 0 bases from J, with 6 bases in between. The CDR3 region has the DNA TGCGCCAGCAGCTTGGAGCCATCGAACACCGGGGAGCTGTTTTTT. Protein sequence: CASSLEPSNTGELFF.

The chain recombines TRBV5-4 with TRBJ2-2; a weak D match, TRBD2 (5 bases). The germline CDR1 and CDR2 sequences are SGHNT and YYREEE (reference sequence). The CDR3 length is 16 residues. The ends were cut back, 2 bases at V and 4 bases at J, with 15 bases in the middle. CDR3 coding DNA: TGTGCCAGCAGCTTTGGGTGGGAGCCCTCCACCGGGGAGCTGTTTTTT. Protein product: CASSFGWEPSTGELFF.

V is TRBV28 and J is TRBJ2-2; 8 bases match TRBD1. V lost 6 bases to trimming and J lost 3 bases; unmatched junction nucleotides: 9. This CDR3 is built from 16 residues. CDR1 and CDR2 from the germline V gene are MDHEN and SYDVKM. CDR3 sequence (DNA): TGTGCCAGCAGAGCGACAGGGGCGGGTGACACCGGGGAGCTGTTTTTT. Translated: CASRATGAGDTGELFF.

The CDR3 DNA reads as TGCAGCCAGGGGGACAGGGGCAATGAGCAGTTCTTC. It is translated as CSQGDRGNEQFF. V usage is TRBV29-1 and J usage is TRBJ2-1; 10 positions match TRBD1. The V segment lost 8 bases and the J segment 6 bases; nucleotides outside the gene matches: 4. In germline, CDR1 is SQVTM, CDR2 ANQGSEA. The CDR3 covers 12 residues.

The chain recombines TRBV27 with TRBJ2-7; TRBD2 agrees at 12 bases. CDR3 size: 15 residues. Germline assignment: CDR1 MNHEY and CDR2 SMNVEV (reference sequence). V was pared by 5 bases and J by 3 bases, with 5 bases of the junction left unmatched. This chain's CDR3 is CASSGRTSGIYEQYF. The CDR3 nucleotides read TGTGCCAGCAGTGGTCGGACTAGCGGGATCTACGAGCAGTACTTC.

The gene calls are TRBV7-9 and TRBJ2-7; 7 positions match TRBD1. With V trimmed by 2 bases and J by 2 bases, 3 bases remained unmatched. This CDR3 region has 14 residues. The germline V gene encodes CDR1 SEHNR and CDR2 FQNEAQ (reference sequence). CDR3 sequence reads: CASSLLQGPYEQYF. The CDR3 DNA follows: TGTGCCAGCAGCTTATTACAGGGGCCCTACGAGCAGTACTTC.

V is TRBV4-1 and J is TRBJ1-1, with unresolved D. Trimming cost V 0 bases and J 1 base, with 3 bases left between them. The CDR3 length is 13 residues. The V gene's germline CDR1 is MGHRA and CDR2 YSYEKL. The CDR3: CASSQDGNTEAFF. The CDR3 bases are TGCGCCAGCAGCCAAGACGGGAACACTGAAGCTTTCTTT.

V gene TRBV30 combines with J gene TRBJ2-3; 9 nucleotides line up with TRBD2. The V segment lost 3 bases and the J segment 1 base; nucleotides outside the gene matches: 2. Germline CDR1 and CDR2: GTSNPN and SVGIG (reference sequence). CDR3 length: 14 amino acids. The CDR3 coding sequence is TGTGCCTGGAGAGAGCGGGGGGGCACAGATACGCAGTATTTT. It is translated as CAWRERGGTDTQYF.

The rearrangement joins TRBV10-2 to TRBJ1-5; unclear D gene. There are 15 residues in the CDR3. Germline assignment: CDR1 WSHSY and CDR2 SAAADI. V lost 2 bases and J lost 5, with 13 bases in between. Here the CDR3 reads CASSETSPGYQPQHF. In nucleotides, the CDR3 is TGCGCCAGCAGTGAGACCAGTCCGGGGTATCAGCCCCAGCATTTT.

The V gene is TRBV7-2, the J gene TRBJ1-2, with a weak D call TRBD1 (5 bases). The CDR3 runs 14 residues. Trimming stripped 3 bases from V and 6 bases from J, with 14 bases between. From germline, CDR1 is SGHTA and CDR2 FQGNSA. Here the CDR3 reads CASSFWGRADGYTF. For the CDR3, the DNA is TGTGCCAGCAGCTTCTGGGGGAGGGCGGATGGCTACACCTTC.

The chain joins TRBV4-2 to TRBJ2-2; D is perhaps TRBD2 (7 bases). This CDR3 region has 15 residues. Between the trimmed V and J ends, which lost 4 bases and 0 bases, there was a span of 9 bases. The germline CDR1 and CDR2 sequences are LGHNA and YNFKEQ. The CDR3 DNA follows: TGTGCCAGCAGCCGGGGGGGCACGAACACCGGGGAGCTGTTTTTT. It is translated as CASSRGGTNTGELFF.

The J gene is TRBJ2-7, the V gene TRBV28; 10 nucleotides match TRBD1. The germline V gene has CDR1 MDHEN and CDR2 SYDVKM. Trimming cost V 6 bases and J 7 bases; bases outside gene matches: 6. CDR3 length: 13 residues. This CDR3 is CASRYRQGAEQYF. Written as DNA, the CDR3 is TGTGCCAGCAGATACCGACAGGGGGCGGAGCAGTACTTC.

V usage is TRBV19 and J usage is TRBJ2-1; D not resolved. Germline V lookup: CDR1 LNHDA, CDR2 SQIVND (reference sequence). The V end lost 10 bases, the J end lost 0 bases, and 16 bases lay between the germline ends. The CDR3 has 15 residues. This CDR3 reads CATNPRLGSYNEQFF. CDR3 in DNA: TGTGCCACCAACCCCAGATTGGGCTCCTACAATGAGCAGTTCTTC.

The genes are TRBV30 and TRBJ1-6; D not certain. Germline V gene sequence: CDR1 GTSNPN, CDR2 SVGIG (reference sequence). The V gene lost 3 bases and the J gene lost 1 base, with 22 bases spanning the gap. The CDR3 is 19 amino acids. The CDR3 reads CAWRIDTSTFMSYNSPLHF. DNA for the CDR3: TGTGCCTGGAGAATAGACACGAGTACGTTTATGTCCTATAATTCACCCCTCCACTTT.

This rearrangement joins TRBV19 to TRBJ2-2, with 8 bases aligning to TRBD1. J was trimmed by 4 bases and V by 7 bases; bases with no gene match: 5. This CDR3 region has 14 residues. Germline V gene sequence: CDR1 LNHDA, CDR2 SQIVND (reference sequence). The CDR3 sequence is CASKETGATGELFF. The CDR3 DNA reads TGTGCCAGTAAAGAGACAGGGGCCACCGGGGAGCTGTTTTTT.

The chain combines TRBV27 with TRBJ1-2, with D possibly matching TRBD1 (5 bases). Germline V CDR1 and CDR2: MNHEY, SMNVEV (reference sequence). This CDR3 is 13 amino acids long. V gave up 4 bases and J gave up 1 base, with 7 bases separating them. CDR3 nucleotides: TGTGCCAGCAGTTACGACAGTAACTATGGCTACACCTTC. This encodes CASSYDSNYGYTF.

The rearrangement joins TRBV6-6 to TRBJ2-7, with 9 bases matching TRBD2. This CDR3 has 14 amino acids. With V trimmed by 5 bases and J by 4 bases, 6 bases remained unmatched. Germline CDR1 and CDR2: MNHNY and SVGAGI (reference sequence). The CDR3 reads CASSDASGIYEQYF. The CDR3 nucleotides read TGTGCCAGCAGTGACGCTAGCGGGATTTACGAGCAGTACTTC.

DNA for the CDR3: TGTGCCAGCAGCTTAGGTTATGGCGGGACCTACAATGAGCAGTTCTTC. Amino acids: CASSLGYGGTYNEQFF. J is TRBJ2-1 and V is TRBV7-2, with D perhaps matching TRBD2 (6 bases). The CDR3 length is 16 residues. Looked up from germline, CDR1 is SGHTA and CDR2 is FQGNSA. Trimming stripped 1 base from V and 2 bases from J, with 12 bases between.

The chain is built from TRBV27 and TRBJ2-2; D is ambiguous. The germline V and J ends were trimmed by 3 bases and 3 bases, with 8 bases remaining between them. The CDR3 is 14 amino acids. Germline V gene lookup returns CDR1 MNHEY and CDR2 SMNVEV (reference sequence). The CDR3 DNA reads TGTGCCAGCAGTTTTGACACCCACACCGGGGAGCTGTTTTTT. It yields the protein CASSFDTHTGELFF.

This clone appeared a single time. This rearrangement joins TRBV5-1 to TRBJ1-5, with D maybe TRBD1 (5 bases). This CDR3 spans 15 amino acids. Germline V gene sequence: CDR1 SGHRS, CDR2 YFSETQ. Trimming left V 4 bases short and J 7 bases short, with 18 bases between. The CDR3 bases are TGCGCCAGCAGCCCGGGCAGGGACTCAGGGCAGCCCCAGCATTTT. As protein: CASSPGRDSGQPQHF.